The clone carrying this T cell receptor (beta chain) turned up a few times. Its specificity is unknown. This specimen belongs to a study of CD8 T cells in ankylosing spondylitis. General observations from the study: Within peripheral blood, clones linked to disease were CD8+ and relatively rare. Ankylosing spondylitis blood appeared to carry a characteristic TCR beta motif of roughly 8 highly homologous variants.

Making the TCR beta libraries involved quantitative 5'-RACE with molecular barcodes. MiXCR, run by TCRdb on the 5' RACE reads, gives a single entry per CDR3 protein. The sample shows some 330,000 distinct CDR3 sequences, 6.5% to 10% of them seen only once. The length of the CDR3 is 15 residues. Germline CDR1 is LGHDT and CDR2 is YNNKEL (reference sequence). The V segment lost 0 bases and the J segment 6 bases; nucleotides outside the gene matches: 4. The sequence was collected from a male donor with ankylosing spondylitis. J is TRBJ2-4 and V is TRBV3-1; 8 bases match TRBD2. Sequencing used blood, either unsorted or a sorted T cell fraction (not recorded which). As DNA, the CDR3 is TGTGCCAGCAGCCAAGACGGGAGCGGGGGAAACATTCAGTACTTC. Its translation is CASSQDGSGGNIQYF.